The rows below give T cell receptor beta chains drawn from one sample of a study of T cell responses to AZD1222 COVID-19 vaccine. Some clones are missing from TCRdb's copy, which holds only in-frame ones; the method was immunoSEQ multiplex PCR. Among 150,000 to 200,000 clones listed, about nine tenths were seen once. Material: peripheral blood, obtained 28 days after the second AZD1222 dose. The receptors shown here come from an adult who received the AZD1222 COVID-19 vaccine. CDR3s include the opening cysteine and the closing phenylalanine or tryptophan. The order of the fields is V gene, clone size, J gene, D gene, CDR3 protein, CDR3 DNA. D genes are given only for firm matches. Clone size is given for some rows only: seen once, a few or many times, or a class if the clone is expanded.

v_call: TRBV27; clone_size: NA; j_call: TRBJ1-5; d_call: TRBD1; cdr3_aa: CASSLSTGWQPQHF; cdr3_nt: TGTGCCAGCAGTTTATCGACAGGGTGGCAGCCCCAGCATTTT
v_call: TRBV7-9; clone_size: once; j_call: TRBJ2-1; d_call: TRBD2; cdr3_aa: CASSQSSGSGNEQFF; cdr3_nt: TGTGCCAGCAGCCAGTCTAGCGGGAGTGGCAATGAGCAGTTCTTC
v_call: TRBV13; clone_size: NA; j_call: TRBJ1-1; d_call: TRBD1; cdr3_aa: CASSFSGGGHTEAFF; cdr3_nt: TGTGCCAGCAGCTTCTCAGGGGGAGGACACACTGAAGCTTTCTTT
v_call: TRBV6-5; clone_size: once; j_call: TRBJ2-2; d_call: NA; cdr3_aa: CASSYSDSNAGELFF; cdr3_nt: TGTGCCAGCAGTTATTCGGACAGTAATGCCGGGGAGCTGTTTTTT
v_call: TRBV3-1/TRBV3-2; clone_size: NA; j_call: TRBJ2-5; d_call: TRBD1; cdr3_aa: CASSHIGTEQETQYF; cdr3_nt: TGTGCCAGCAGCCACATCGGGACAGAACAAGAGACCCAGTACTTC
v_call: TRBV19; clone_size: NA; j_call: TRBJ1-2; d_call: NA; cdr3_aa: CASSINYGYTF; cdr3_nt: TGTGCCAGTAGTATTAACTATGGCTACACCTTC
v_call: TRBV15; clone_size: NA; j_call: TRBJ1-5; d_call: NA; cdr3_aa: CATSRAGGTNQPQHF; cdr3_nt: TGTGCCACCAGCAGAGCCGGGGGTACCAATCAGCCCCAGCATTTT
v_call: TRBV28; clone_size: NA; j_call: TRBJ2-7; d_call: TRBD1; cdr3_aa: CASSLPTGTGPYEQYF; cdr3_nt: TGTGCCAGCAGTTTACCAACAGGGACAGGGCCCTACGAGCAGTACTTC
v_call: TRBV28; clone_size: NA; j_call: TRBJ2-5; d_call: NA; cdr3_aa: CASSLGAVDQETQYF; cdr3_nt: TGTGCCAGCAGTTTGGGGGCGGTGGATCAAGAGACCCAGTACTTC
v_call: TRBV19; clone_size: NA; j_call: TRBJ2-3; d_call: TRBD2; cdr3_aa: CASSPSGSITDTQYF; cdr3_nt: TGTGCCAGTAGTCCTAGCGGATCCATCACAGATACGCAGTATTTT
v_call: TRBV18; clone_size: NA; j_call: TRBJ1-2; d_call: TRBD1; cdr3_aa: CASSPRQGRSSGYTF; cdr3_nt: TGTGCCAGCTCACCTCGACAGGGGCGTAGTAGTGGCTACACCTTC
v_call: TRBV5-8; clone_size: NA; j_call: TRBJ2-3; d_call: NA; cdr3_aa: CASSFAGGGDTQYF; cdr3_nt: TGTGCCAGCAGCTTTGCAGGGGGGGGAGATACGCAGTATTTT